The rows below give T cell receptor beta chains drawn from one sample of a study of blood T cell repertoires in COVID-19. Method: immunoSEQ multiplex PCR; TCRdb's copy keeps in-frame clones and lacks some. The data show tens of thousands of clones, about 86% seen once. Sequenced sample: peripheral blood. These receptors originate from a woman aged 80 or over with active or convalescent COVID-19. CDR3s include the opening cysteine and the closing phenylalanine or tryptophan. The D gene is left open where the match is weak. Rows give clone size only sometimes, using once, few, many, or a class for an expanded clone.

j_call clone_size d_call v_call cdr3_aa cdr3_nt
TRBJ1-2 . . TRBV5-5 CASSLRGRGGYTF TGTGCCAGCAGCTTGCGGGGTAGAGGTGGCTACACCTTC
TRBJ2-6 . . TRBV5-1 CASSLDPLSSGANVLTF TGCGCCAGCAGCTTGGATCCCCTCAGCTCTGGGGCCAACGTCCTGACTTTC
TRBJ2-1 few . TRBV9 CASSVAGGPGGNEQFF TGTGCCAGCAGCGTAGCCGGGGGACCAGGCGGCAATGAGCAGTTCTTC
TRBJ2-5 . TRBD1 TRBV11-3 CASSSGTALETQYF TGTGCCAGCAGCTCCGGGACAGCGCTGGAGACCCAGTACTTC
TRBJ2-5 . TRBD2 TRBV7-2 CASSLDVAGRQETQYF TGTGCCAGCAGCTTAGATGTAGCGGGGCGCCAAGAGACCCAGTACTTC
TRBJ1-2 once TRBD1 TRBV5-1 CASSPRTGGDNYGYTF TGCGCCAGCAGCCCAAGGACAGGGGGAGATAACTATGGCTACACCTTC
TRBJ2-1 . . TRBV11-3 CASCGEDLYNEQFF TGTGCCAGCTGTGGGGAGGATCTCTACAATGAGCAGTTCTTC
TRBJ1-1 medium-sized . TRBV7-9 CASSFIRYRVTEAFF TGTGCCAGCAGCTTTATCCGGTACAGGGTTACTGAAGCTTTCTTT
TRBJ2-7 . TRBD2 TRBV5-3 CARSLSLAGLHEQYF TGTGCCAGAAGCTTATCCCTAGCGGGGCTCCACGAGCAGTACTTC
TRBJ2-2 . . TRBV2 CASSERNTGELFF TGTGCCAGCAGTGAACGGAACACCGGGGAGCTGTTTTTT
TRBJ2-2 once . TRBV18 CASSQRTNTGELFF TGTGCCAGCTCACAGAGGACGAACACCGGGGAGCTGTTTTTT
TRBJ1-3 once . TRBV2 CASSEFVRNTIYF TGTGCCAGCAGTGAGTTCGTCCGGAACACCATATATTTT
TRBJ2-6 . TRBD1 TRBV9 CASSKGTASGANVLTF TGTGCCAGCAGCAAAGGGACAGCCTCTGGGGCCAACGTCCTGACTTTC
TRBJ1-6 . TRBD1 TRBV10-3 CAISRTGFYNSPLHF TGTGCCATCAGCCGGACAGGGTTCTATAATTCACCCCTCCACTTT
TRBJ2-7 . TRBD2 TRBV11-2 CASSLAGVSYEQYF TGTGCCAGCAGCCTCGCGGGGGTAAGCTACGAGCAGTACTTC
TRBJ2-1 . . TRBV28 CAGGTPYEQFF TGTGCCGGCGGGACTCCCTATGAGCAGTTCTTC
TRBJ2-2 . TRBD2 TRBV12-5 CASGLLAGAKNGELFF TGTGCTAGTGGACTACTAGCGGGGGCAAAGAACGGGGAGCTGTTTTTT
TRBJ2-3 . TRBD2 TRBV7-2 CASSLGRGGLNTQYF TGTGCCAGCAGCTTAGGGCGGGGGGGCCTAAATACGCAGTATTTT
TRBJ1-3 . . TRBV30 CAWGTFSGNTIYF TGTGCCTGGGGTACATTCTCTGGAAACACCATATATTTT
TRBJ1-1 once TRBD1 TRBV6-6 CASSEPGQGETEAFF TGTGCCAGCAGCGAGCCGGGACAGGGGGAGACTGAAGCTTTCTTT
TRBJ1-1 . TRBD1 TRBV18 CASTGTGGLDTEAFF TGTGCCAGCACCGGGACAGGGGGCTTGGACACTGAAGCTTTCTTT
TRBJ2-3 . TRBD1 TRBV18 CASSPQDRGWLADTQYF TGTGCCAGCTCACCACAAGACAGGGGGTGGTTAGCAGATACGCAGTATTTT
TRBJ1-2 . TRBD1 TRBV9 CASSVAPGGSYGYTF TGTGCCAGCAGCGTAGCACCAGGGGGCTCCTATGGCTACACCTTC
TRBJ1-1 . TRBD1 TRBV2 CASSDRGETEAFF TGTGCCAGCAGTGACAGGGGGGAGACTGAAGCTTTCTTT